Listed below are T cell receptor beta chains from one sample, sequenced in a study of CD8 T cells in Susac syndrome. TCRdb re-derived calls from the immunoSEQ multiplex PCR reads in MiXCR, one entry per CDR3 protein. The repertoire includes roughly 140,000 distinct CDR3 sequences, about 94% of them detected once, and roughly 0.19% sits in the top ten. Sequenced material: CD8+ T cells from PBMCs. These receptors all come from a human donor with multiple sclerosis. Both conserved end residues are part of each CDR3. A D gene is named only where the DNA matches it firmly. Clone size, where shown, is once, few, many, or a class for clones that have expanded.

J gene	D gene	V gene	clone size	CDR3 DNA	CDR3 protein
TRBJ1-2	-	TRBV12-5	-	TGTGCTAGTGGTCCACCGTCCCCAGGGGAAGGCTACACCTTC	CASGPPSPGEGYTF
TRBJ1-1	-	TRBV5-1	-	TGCGCCAGCTTTCAGTCGGCCACTGAAGCTTTCTTT	CASFQSATEAFF
TRBJ1-2	TRBD1	TRBV3-1	-	TGTGCCAGCAGCCAAGACCCCAGGGGGCTACTTACAGGTGGCTACACCTTC	CASSQDPRGLLTGGYTF
TRBJ2-3	-	TRBV7-9	-	TGTGCCAGGAGTTCAGGGGGGAGCACAGATACGCAGTATTTT	CARSSGGSTDTQYF
TRBJ2-6	-	TRBV6-1	-	TGTGCCAGCAGCCGTCCGGGGCGGAACTCTGGGGCCAACGTCCTGACTTTC	CASSRPGRNSGANVLTF
TRBJ2-2	-	TRBV15	-	TGTGCCACCGAGGCGCTTACCACCGCCGGGGAGCTGTTTTTT	CATEALTTAGELFF
TRBJ1-1	-	TRBV30	-	TGTGCCTGGAGAGGCAGCAATCCCGTAGCTTTCTTT	CAWRGSNPVAFF
TRBJ1-3	-	TRBV3-1	-	TGTGCCAGCAGCCAAGAACCGGAGGCCATATATTTT	CASSQEPEAIYF
TRBJ2-3	-	TRBV12-5	-	TGTGCTAGTGGTTTGGCCCCCGGAGATACGCAGTATTTT	CASGLAPGDTQYF
TRBJ2-3	-	TRBV29-1	-	TGCAGCCCCTGGGTCTTAGGCGCAGATACGCAGTATTTT	CSPWVLGADTQYF
TRBJ1-1	TRBD1	TRBV11-2	-	TGTGCCAGCAGCTTGCGGGACAGGGAGCCTTACACTGAAGCTTTCTTT	CASSLRDREPYTEAFF
TRBJ2-1	-	TRBV20-1	-	TGCAGTGCTAGACAGGAATACAATGAGCAGTTCTTC	CSARQEYNEQFF
TRBJ2-5	-	TRBV2	-	TGTGCCAGCAGTGAAGCCCGTCGGTACCAAGAGACCCAGTACTTC	CASSEARRYQETQYF
TRBJ2-7	-	TRBV20-1	-	TGCAGTGCTAGAGCCAGGGAGAGCTCCTACGAGCAGTACTTC	CSARARESSYEQYF
TRBJ2-6	TRBD2	TRBV7-6	-	TGTGCCAGCAGCTTAGGAGCGGGGGGCGGAACTGGGGCCAACGTCCTGACTTTC	CASSLGAGGGTGANVLTF
TRBJ2-1	TRBD2	TRBV3-1	-	TGTGCCAGCAGCCAAGATGGGTCATGGCGGGGGGTGATGAATGAGCAGTTCTTC	CASSQDGSWRGVMNEQFF
TRBJ2-5	TRBD1	TRBV5-4	-	TGTGCCAGCAGCTTACGGACAGGGGCAGGAGAGACCCAGTACTTC	CASSLRTGAGETQYF
TRBJ1-1	-	TRBV7-9	-	TGTGCCACCTCAGGACAGCCAGAAGCTTTCTTT	CATSGQPEAFF
TRBJ2-1	-	TRBV20-1	-	TGCAGTGCCCCGGGACGAAGATACAATGAGCAGTTCTTC	CSAPGRRYNEQFF
TRBJ2-7	TRBD1	TRBV5-1	-	TGCGCCAGCAGCGTACTCGACAGGGAATACGAGCAGTACTTC	CASSVLDREYEQYF
TRBJ1-1	-	TRBV9	-	TGTGCCAGCAGCGCTGGGGGAGCTCCGAACACTGAAGCTTTCTTT	CASSAGGAPNTEAFF
TRBJ2-3	-	TRBV4-3	-	TGCGCCAGCAGCCAAGCCAGGGGAAGGGCAGATACGCAGTATTTT	CASSQARGRADTQYF
TRBJ2-1	TRBD2	TRBV2	-	TGTGCCAGCAGTTGGGGGGAGGGCAATGAGCAGTTCTTC	CASSWGEGNEQFF
TRBJ2-1	-	TRBV7-2	once	TGTGCCAGCAGCTTAGAGGGAGCCGGGACTTGGGAGCAGTTCTTC	CASSLEGAGTWEQFF
TRBJ2-2	-	TRBV12-3/TRBV12-4	-	TGTGCCAGCAGTTTTGAGGGCGGGGAGCTGTTTTTT	CASSFEGGELFF
TRBJ2-1	-	TRBV29-1	-	TGCAGCGTCGGAACAGGGAACCCCACCTACAATGAGCAGTTCTTC	CSVGTGNPTYNEQFF
TRBJ2-1	TRBD1	TRBV29-1	-	TGCAGCGTTGATACGACAGGGGGCAGAGGCAATGAGCAGTTCTTC	CSVDTTGGRGNEQFF
TRBJ2-7	TRBD1	TRBV3-1	once	TGTGCCAGCAGCCAAGACGGACAGGGTACCTACGAGCAGTACTTC	CASSQDGQGTYEQYF
TRBJ2-7	TRBD2	TRBV7-9	-	TGTGCCAGCAGCCGCCGGGGGGGCGAACCTGACGCAGGATCTTACGAGCAGTACTTC	CASSRRGGEPDAGSYEQYF
TRBJ1-5	TRBD1	TRBV7-8	-	TGTGCCAGCAGCTTAGCGTTGACAGGGGTTATAGGTCAGCCCCAGCATTTT	CASSLALTGVIGQPQHF
TRBJ1-5	-	TRBV11-2	once	TGTGCCAGCAGCTTGGGTCCGAGGCAGCCCCAGCATTTT	CASSLGPRQPQHF
TRBJ2-7	TRBD1	TRBV18	-	TGTGCCAGCTCACCAACGCTAGGCCGGGACAGGGGCTACGAGCAGTACTTC	CASSPTLGRDRGYEQYF
TRBJ2-7	-	TRBV13	-	TGTGCCAGCAGGGATACAGACCGCTCCTACGAGCAGTACTTC	CASRDTDRSYEQYF